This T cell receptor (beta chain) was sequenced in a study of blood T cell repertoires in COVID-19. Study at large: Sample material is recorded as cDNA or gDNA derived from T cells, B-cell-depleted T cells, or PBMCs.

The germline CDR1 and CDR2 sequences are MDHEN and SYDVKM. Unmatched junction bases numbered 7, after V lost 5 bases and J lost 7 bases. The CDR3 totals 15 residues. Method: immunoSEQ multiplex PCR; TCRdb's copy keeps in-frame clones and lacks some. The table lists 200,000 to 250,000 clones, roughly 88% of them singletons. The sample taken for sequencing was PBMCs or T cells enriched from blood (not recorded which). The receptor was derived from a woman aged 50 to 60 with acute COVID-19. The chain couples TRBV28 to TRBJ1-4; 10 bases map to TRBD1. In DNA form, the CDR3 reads TGTGCCAGCAGTACCCTGACAGGGGGCAGTGAAAAACTGTTTTTT. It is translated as CASSTLTGGSEKLFF.